Listed below are T cell receptor beta chains from one sample, sequenced in a study of control samples from healthy donors and cancer patients. The assay was immunoSEQ multiplex PCR, and TCRdb's table has in-frame clones only and misses some. The sample lists about 160,000 clones, approximately 94% occurring once. Material for sequencing was PBMCs. These receptors originate from a man in his sixties with colorectal cancer. CDR3s include the opening cysteine and the closing phenylalanine or tryptophan. The D gene is left open where the match is weak. Clone size is not always given. Where it is, it says once, few, many or a class for expanded clones.

J gene: TRBJ1-2
V gene: TRBV5-5
CDR3 length: 16
clone size: NA
D gene: TRBD1
CDR3 DNA: TGTGCCAGCAGCCCGGGGACAGGGTTTGTGAACTATGGCTACACCTTC
CDR3 protein: CASSPGTGFVNYGYTF

J gene: TRBJ2-4
V gene: TRBV3-1/TRBV3-2
CDR3 length: 15
clone size: NA
D gene: NA
CDR3 DNA: TGTGCCAGCAGCCAAGCGGGGGGCAGTGAAAACATTCAGTACTTC
CDR3 protein: CASSQAGGSENIQYF

J gene: TRBJ1-5
V gene: TRBV7-8
CDR3 length: 20
clone size: NA
D gene: NA
CDR3 DNA: TGTGCCAGCAGCTTGACCCTTAGGAGGGGCCCGGAATATAGCAATCAGCCCCAGCATTTT
CDR3 protein: CASSLTLRRGPEYSNQPQHF

J gene: TRBJ2-2
V gene: TRBV29-1
CDR3 length: 13
clone size: NA
D gene: NA
CDR3 DNA: TGCAGCGTTGTTCGCAGGGAAGCCGGGGAGCTGTTTTTT
CDR3 protein: CSVVRREAGELFF

J gene: TRBJ2-7
V gene: TRBV27
CDR3 length: 14
clone size: NA
D gene: TRBD2
CDR3 DNA: TGTGCCAGCAGTCCATCCGGGACTATCTACGAGCAGTACTTC
CDR3 protein: CASSPSGTIYEQYF

J gene: TRBJ2-3
V gene: TRBV5-6
CDR3 length: 14
clone size: once
D gene: TRBD2
CDR3 DNA: TGTGCCAGCAGCCCCTTGCGGGGGGCAGATACGCAGTATTTT
CDR3 protein: CASSPLRGADTQYF

J gene: TRBJ2-2
V gene: TRBV11-2
CDR3 length: 12
clone size: NA
D gene: NA
CDR3 DNA: TGTGCCAGCAGCTTAGGGACCGGGGAGCTGTTTTTT
CDR3 protein: CASSLGTGELFF

J gene: TRBJ1-6
V gene: TRBV5-1
CDR3 length: 16
clone size: NA
D gene: TRBD1
CDR3 DNA: TGCGCCAGCAGCTGGGTGCCGGGACAGGCAAATTCACCCCTCCACTTT
CDR3 protein: CASSWVPGQANSPLHF

J gene: TRBJ2-5
V gene: TRBV10-2
CDR3 length: 12
clone size: NA
D gene: NA
CDR3 DNA: TGCGCCAGTCAGGGAGAGGGAGAGACCCAGTACTTC
CDR3 protein: CASQGEGETQYF

J gene: TRBJ1-2
V gene: TRBV12-5
CDR3 length: 13
clone size: NA
D gene: TRBD1
CDR3 DNA: TGTGCTAGTGGTTTGGGACAGGGCGGGGGCTACACCTTC
CDR3 protein: CASGLGQGGGYTF

J gene: TRBJ1-3
V gene: TRBV10-1
CDR3 length: 12
clone size: NA
D gene: NA
CDR3 DNA: TGCGCCAGCTCTCCATGGGGAAACACCATATATTTT
CDR3 protein: CASSPWGNTIYF

J gene: TRBJ2-7
V gene: TRBV28
CDR3 length: 16
clone size: NA
D gene: TRBD1
CDR3 DNA: TGTGCCAGCAGTCCGTGGGGACAGGCCCTTTCTTACGAGCAGTACTTC
CDR3 protein: CASSPWGQALSYEQYF

J gene: TRBJ1-4
V gene: TRBV5-5
CDR3 length: 15
clone size: NA
D gene: NA
CDR3 DNA: TGTGCCAGCAGCTTGGGGGAGGAGGGGGATGAAAAACTGTTTTTT
CDR3 protein: CASSLGEEGDEKLFF

J gene: TRBJ1-4
V gene: TRBV5-6
CDR3 length: 16
clone size: NA
D gene: NA
CDR3 DNA: TGTGCCAGCAGCTTGGAGTCTCGGGGAAGTGGCGAAAAACTGTTTTTT
CDR3 protein: CASSLESRGSGEKLFF

J gene: TRBJ1-2
V gene: TRBV5-1
CDR3 length: 15
clone size: NA
D gene: TRBD1
CDR3 DNA: TGCGCCAGCAGCTTGGAGGGACAGGGTAATCATGGCTACACCTTC
CDR3 protein: CASSLEGQGNHGYTF

J gene: TRBJ2-5
V gene: TRBV11-2
CDR3 length: 13
clone size: NA
D gene: TRBD2
CDR3 DNA: TGTGCCAGCCGCTGGGGGGGGCAAGAGACCCAGTACTTC
CDR3 protein: CASRWGGQETQYF

J gene: TRBJ2-5
V gene: TRBV5-4
CDR3 length: 13
clone size: NA
D gene: NA
CDR3 DNA: TGTGCCAGCAGCATACGGGCCCAAGAGACCCAGTACTTC
CDR3 protein: CASSIRAQETQYF

J gene: TRBJ1-2
V gene: TRBV3-1/TRBV3-2
CDR3 length: 16
clone size: NA
D gene: TRBD1
CDR3 DNA: TGTGCCAGCAGCCTACAGAGAGGACAGGGGGCCTATGGCTACACCTTC
CDR3 protein: CASSLQRGQGAYGYTF

J gene: TRBJ2-5
V gene: TRBV7-8
CDR3 length: 14
clone size: NA
D gene: NA
CDR3 DNA: TGTGCCAGCAGCTTAGGGCCCCCCCAAGAGACCCAGTACTTC
CDR3 protein: CASSLGPPQETQYF

J gene: TRBJ1-4
V gene: TRBV5-1
CDR3 length: 14
clone size: few
D gene: NA
CDR3 DNA: TGCGCCAGCAGCCCAGGGATTACTAATGAAAAACTGTTTTTT
CDR3 protein: CASSPGITNEKLFF

J gene: TRBJ1-6
V gene: TRBV7-2
CDR3 length: 16
clone size: NA
D gene: NA
CDR3 DNA: TGTGCCAGCAGCCTCCAACCCCCTGGGAATAATTCACCCCTCCACTTT
CDR3 protein: CASSLQPPGNNSPLHF

J gene: TRBJ2-7
V gene: TRBV6-6
CDR3 length: 13
clone size: NA
D gene: NA
CDR3 DNA: TGTGCCAGCAGTCCTCCTCTACCGGGACTGGCTAACTTC
CDR3 protein: CASSPPLPGLANF

J gene: TRBJ2-7
V gene: TRBV11-2
CDR3 length: 13
clone size: once
D gene: TRBD1
CDR3 DNA: TGTGCCAGCAGCCTTGGGACAGACTACGAGCAGTACTTC
CDR3 protein: CASSLGTDYEQYF

J gene: TRBJ2-3
V gene: TRBV5-1
CDR3 length: 13
clone size: NA
D gene: NA
CDR3 DNA: TGCGCCAGCAGCTTGGCAGGGTCAGATACGCAGTATTTT
CDR3 protein: CASSLAGSDTQYF